The 18 T cell receptor beta chains presented below share a single source sample, sequenced in a study of T-cell memory formation after mild COVID-19. TCRdb passed the 5' RACE reads through MiXCR, listing each CDR3 protein once. Here the sample spans about 340,000 distinct CDR3 sequences, roughly 21% being singletons. What was sequenced was PBMCs or a T cell subset sorted from them (not recorded which). These receptors were collected from an adult woman who had mild COVID-19 (a few samples of this study predate the infection). Cell type and time point are not known.

The chain carries TRBV7-9 and TRBJ1-2; D gene uncertain. In germline, CDR1 is SEHNR, CDR2 FQNEAQ (reference sequence). This CDR3 has 15 amino acids. V dropped 5 bases and J dropped 0 bases, with 13 bases sitting between them. The CDR3 region is CASSDGATTNYGYTF. CDR3 in DNA: TGTGCCAGCAGCGATGGAGCGACCACTAACTATGGCTACACCTTC.

This chain links TRBV15 with TRBJ2-5; 15 positions match TRBD2. Trimming took 3 bases from V and 0 from J; bases not matched to a gene: 2. This CDR3 contains 17 residues. Germline loops: CDR1 LNHNV, CDR2 YYDKDF (reference sequence). The CDR3 DNA is TGTGCCACCAGCAGCGGACTAGCGGGAGGGTACCAAGAGACCCAGTACTTC. This gives the protein CATSSGLAGGYQETQYF.

As DNA, the CDR3 is TGTGCCAGCAGCCCACAGAATGAGCAGTTCTTC. It is translated as CASSPQNEQFF. The V gene is TRBV7-9, the J gene TRBJ2-1, with D unclear. The germline CDR1 and CDR2 sequences are SEHNR and FQNEAQ (reference sequence). Trimming left V 5 bases short and J 7 bases short, with 6 bases between. The CDR3 totals 11 residues.

The rearrangement joins TRBV5-1 to TRBJ2-7, with 8 bases aligning to TRBD1. The CDR3 is 12 residues long. Trimming removed 4 bases from V and 6 bases from J; junction bases left unmatched: 3. From germline, CDR1 is SGHRS and CDR2 YFSETQ. The CDR3 spells CASSGDRGEQYF. DNA of the CDR3: TGCGCCAGCAGCGGAGACAGGGGCGAGCAGTACTTC.

In this sample, this clonotype turned up a few times. The genes are TRBV9 and TRBJ1-6; D remains ambiguous. The CDR3 length is 13 residues. The germline V gene has CDR1 SGDLS and CDR2 YYNGEE. Trimming cost V 4 bases and J 8 bases, with 10 bases left between them. CDR3 coding DNA: TGTGCCAGCAGCCCAAGGACGGATTCACCCCTCCACTTT. This gives the protein CASSPRTDSPLHF.

This sequence joins TRBV10-3 and TRBJ2-3; 10 bases fit TRBD2. V was clipped by 3 bases and J by 6 bases; unmatched bases: 6. Germline V gives CDR1 ENHRY, CDR2 SYGVKD. This CDR3 is built from 15 residues. CDR3 region: CAISDLLAGADTQYF. Here the CDR3 DNA reads TGTGCCATCAGTGATCTTCTAGCGGGAGCGGATACGCAGTATTTT.

The chain joins TRBV14 to TRBJ2-1; D remains ambiguous. Germline V lookup: CDR1 SGHDN, CDR2 FVKESK. Trimming stripped 4 bases from V and 0 bases from J, with 16 bases between. The CDR3 runs 17 residues. CDR3 amino acids: CASSRLTTVDSYNEQFF. The CDR3 region has the DNA TGTGCCAGCAGCCGGCTTACAACAGTAGACTCCTACAATGAGCAGTTCTTC. Drawing the rest from reference TRBV14 and TRBJ2-1, the complete variable domain is EAGVTQFPSHSVIEKGQTVTLRCDPISGHDNLYWYRRVMGKEIKFLLHFVKESKQDESGMPNNRFLAERTGGTYSTLKVQPAELEDSGVYFCASSRLTTVDSYNEQFFGPGTRLTVL.

This chain links TRBV15 with TRBJ1-1; D perhaps matches TRBD1 (5 bases). V was trimmed by 0 bases and J by 6 bases, leaving 11 bases between them. This CDR3 has 14 residues. Germline V CDR1 and CDR2: LNHNV, YYDKDF (reference sequence). CDR3 coding DNA: TGTGCCACCAGCAGAGATTCAGGGATTGCTGAAGCTTTCTTT. Amino acid sequence: CATSRDSGIAEAFF. The whole variable domain, remainder taken from reference TRBV15 and TRBJ1-1, is DAMVIQNPRYQVTQFGKPVTLSCSQTLNHNVMYWYQQKSSQAPKLLFHYYDKDFNNEADTPDNFQSRRPNTSFCFLDIRSPGLGDTAMYLCATSRDSGIAEAFFGQGTRLTVV.

This chain links TRBV7-2 with TRBJ1-1, with no clear D. V lost 1 base to trimming and J lost 1 base, with 7 bases between them. The germline V gene has CDR1 SGHTA and CDR2 FQGNSA. The CDR3 sequence is 14 residues long. This chain's CDR3 is CASSLEHRNTEAFF. The CDR3 region has the DNA TGTGCCAGCAGCTTAGAGCACAGGAACACTGAAGCTTTCTTT. The full variable domain, with the rest looked up from reference TRBV7-2 and TRBJ1-1, is GAGVSQSPSNKVTEKGKDVELRCDPISGHTALYWYRQSLGQGLEFLIYFQGNSAPDKSGLPSDRFSAERTGGSVSTLTIQRTQQEDSAVYLCASSLEHRNTEAFFGQGTRLTVV.

This chain joins TRBV5-5 and TRBJ2-7; TRBD1 matches at 7 bases. The germline V gene encodes CDR1 SGHKS and CDR2 YYEKEE (reference sequence). The J segment lost 4 bases and the V segment lost 5 bases, leaving 12 bases of the junction unmatched. This CDR3 spans 15 amino acids. CDR3 nucleotide sequence: TGTGCCAGCAGTCGAGACCGGGACAGTCCTTACGAGCAGTACTTC. Its translation: CASSRDRDSPYEQYF.

V and J are TRBV6-6 and TRBJ1-5, with D perhaps matching TRBD1 (6 bases). V was shortened by 6 bases and J by 4 bases, with 13 bases between the two germline ends. This CDR3 has 14 residues. Germline lookup yields CDR1 MNHNY and CDR2 SVGAGI (reference sequence). The CDR3 region is CASSDGQPNQPQHF. CDR3 bases: TGTGCCAGCAGCGATGGACAGCCTAATCAGCCCCAGCATTTT.

The chain joins TRBV11-2 to TRBJ2-5; D call uncertain. This CDR3 has 13 residues. V was clipped by 5 bases and J by 1 base, with 8 bases between them. Germline CDR1 and CDR2: SGHAT and FQNNGV. The CDR3 is CASSPRIQETQYF. CDR3 bases: TGTGCCAGCAGCCCTCGGATCCAAGAGACCCAGTACTTC.

The chain recombines TRBV15 with TRBJ1-1, with 7 nucleotides matching TRBD1. The CDR3 has 15 residues. V shed 4 bases and J 0 bases; nucleotides not matched to a gene: 5. The germline CDR1 and CDR2 sequences are LNHNV and YYDKDF (reference sequence). The CDR3 sequence: CATSTRDSMNTEAFF. CDR3 nucleotide sequence: TGTGCCACCAGCACCCGGGACAGCATGAACACTGAAGCTTTCTTT. The complete variable domain, with remaining parts taken from reference TRBV15 and TRBJ1-1, reads DAMVIQNPRYQVTQFGKPVTLSCSQTLNHNVMYWYQQKSSQAPKLLFHYYDKDFNNEADTPDNFQSRRPNTSFCFLDIRSPGLGDTAMYLCATSTRDSMNTEAFFGQGTRLTVV.

The chain carries TRBV5-1 and TRBJ2-1, with TRBD2 matching over 8 bases. Germline V gene lookup returns CDR1 SGHRS and CDR2 YFSETQ. J gave up 10 bases and V 5 bases, and 11 bases lay outside the gene matches. CDR3 length equals 14 residues. CDR3 sequence reads: CASRLFGGAQEQFF. In DNA, the CDR3 is TGCGCCAGCAGACTTTTCGGGGGGGCCCAAGAGCAGTTCTTC.

The rearrangement uses TRBV4-3 and TRBJ2-7, with D perhaps matching TRBD1 or TRBD2 (5 bases each). Trimming shortened V by 0 bases and J by 3 bases, and 15 bases separated the two germline ends. CDR3 length: 16 amino acids. Germline V lookup: CDR1 LGHNA, CDR2 YSLEER. CDR3 in amino acids: CASSQDRSTADYEQYF. CDR3 sequence (DNA): TGCGCCAGCAGCCAAGATAGGTCGACAGCGGACTACGAGCAGTACTTC.

The table lists this clonotype with many counts. The chain uses TRBV7-9 and TRBJ2-5; D uncertain. Trimming removed 5 bases from V and 4 bases from J, with 2 bases in between. Germline V lookup: CDR1 SEHNR, CDR2 FQNEAQ (reference sequence). This CDR3 region has 10 residues. CDR3 amino acids: CASSRETQYF. CDR3 DNA: TGTGCCAGCAGCCGAGAGACCCAGTACTTC.

This clonotype was picked up a small number of times. The chain recombines TRBV24-1 with TRBJ2-3, with unresolved D. CDR3 length equals 13 residues. Germline V CDR1 and CDR2: KGHDR, SFDVKD. Trimming cost V 0 bases and J 6 bases, with 6 bases left between them. CDR3 protein: CATSDLGEDTQYF. DNA of the CDR3: TGTGCCACCAGTGATTTGGGCGAGGATACGCAGTATTTT.

V is TRBV29-1 and J is TRBJ2-3; D is unclear. V gave up 6 bases and J gave up 0 bases, with 4 bases separating them. The CDR3 has 11 amino acids. In germline, CDR1 is SQVTM, CDR2 ANQGSEA. CDR3 sequence (DNA): TGCAGCGTCACAAGCACAGATACGCAGTATTTT. It specifies CSVTSTDTQYF.